This T cell receptor beta chain was sequenced during a study of blood T cells in healthy people across ages. Overall study findings and caveats: Naive CD4+ cell counts and diversity both ran higher in long-lived than in aged donors.

For the second PCR, which ran for roughly 7 to 11 cycles, a sample-barcoded 5' primer and a J-beta primer mix were used. Each CDR3 protein gets one entry after TCRdb re-called the 5' RACE reads with MiXCR. In the table there are hundreds of thousands of distinct CDR3 sequences, roughly 64% of which are singletons. For every donor, a draw yielded around 10 milliliters of peripheral blood. Details on this clonotype: Its antigen is unidentified.

V was shortened by 4 bases and J by 5 bases, with 15 bases between the two germline ends. Germline assignment: CDR1 SQVTM and CDR2 ANQGSEA. This CDR3 has 13 residues. This chain connects TRBV29-1 to TRBJ2-7, with D perhaps matching TRBD2 (7 bases). The clonotype comes from a man aged 25-40 years in good health. Sequences were obtained from blood. The CDR3 bases are TGCAGCGTTGCGAACAGGGAGGGCAACGAGCAGTACTTC. Encoded protein: CSVANREGNEQYF.